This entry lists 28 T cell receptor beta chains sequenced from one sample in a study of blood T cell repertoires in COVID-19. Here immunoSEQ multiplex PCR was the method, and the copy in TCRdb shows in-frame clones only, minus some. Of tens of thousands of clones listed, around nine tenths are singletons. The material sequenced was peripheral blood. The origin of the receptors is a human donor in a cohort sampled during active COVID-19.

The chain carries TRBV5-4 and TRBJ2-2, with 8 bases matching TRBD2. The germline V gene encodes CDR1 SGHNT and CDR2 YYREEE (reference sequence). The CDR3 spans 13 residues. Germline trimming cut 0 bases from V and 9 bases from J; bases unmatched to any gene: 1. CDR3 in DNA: TGTGCCAGCAGCTTGGCGGGGGGGCGGGAGCTGTTTTTT. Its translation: CASSLAGGRELFF.

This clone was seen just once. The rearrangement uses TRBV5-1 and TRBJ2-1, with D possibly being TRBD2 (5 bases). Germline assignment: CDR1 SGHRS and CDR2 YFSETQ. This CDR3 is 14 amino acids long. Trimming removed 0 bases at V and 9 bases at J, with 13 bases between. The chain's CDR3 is CASSLEDFSPEQFF. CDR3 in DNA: TGCGCCAGCAGCTTGGAGGACTTCAGCCCTGAGCAGTTCTTC.

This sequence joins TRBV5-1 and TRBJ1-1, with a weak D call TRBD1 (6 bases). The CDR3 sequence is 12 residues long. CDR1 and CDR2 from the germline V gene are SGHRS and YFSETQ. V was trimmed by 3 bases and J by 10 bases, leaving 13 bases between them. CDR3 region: CASSSPGEGAFF. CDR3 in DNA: TGCGCCAGCAGCTCCCCAGGGGAGGGAGCTTTCTTT.

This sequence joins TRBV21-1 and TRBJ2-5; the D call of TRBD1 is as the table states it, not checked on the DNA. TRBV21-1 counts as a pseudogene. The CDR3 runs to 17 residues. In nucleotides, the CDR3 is TGTGCCAGCAGCAACTCCGGGACAGGGGATTCCGGGGAGACCCAGTACTTC. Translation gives CASSNSGTGDSGETQYF.

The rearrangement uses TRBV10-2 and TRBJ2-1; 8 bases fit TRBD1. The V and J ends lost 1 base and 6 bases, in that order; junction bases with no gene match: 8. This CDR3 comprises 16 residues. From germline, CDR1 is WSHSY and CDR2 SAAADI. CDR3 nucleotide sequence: TGCGCCAGCAGTGAGTTGGCAGGGGGCTTGAGCAATGAGCAGTTCTTC. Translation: CASSELAGGLSNEQFF.

The DNA for the CDR3 is TGTGCCAGTAGTGCACAGGGTTGGACCGGGGAGCTGTTTTTT. This encodes CASSAQGWTGELFF. The chain combines TRBV19 with TRBJ2-2, with a possible D match to TRBD1 (6 bases). V shed 5 bases and J shed 5 bases, with 12 bases lying between them. CDR3 length: 14 amino acids. CDR1 LNHDA and CDR2 SQIVND come from the germline V gene (reference sequence). The whole variable domain, filled in from reference TRBV19 and TRBJ2-2, reads DGGITQSPKYLFRKEGQNVTLSCEQNLNHDAMYWYRQDPGQGLRLIYYSQIVNDFQKGDIAEGYSVSREKKESFPLTVTSAQKNPTAFYLCASSAQGWTGELFFGEGSRLTVL.

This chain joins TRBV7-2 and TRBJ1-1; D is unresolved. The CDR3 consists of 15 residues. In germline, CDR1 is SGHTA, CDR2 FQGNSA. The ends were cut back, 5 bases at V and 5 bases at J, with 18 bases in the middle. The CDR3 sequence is CASSPGPSTRTEAFF. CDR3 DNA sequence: TGTGCCAGCAGCCCCGGACCTTCTACTAGAACTGAAGCTTTCTTT.

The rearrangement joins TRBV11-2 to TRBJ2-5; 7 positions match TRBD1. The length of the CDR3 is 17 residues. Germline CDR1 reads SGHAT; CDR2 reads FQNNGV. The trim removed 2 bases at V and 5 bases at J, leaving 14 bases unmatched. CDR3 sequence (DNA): TGTGCCAGCAGCTTACCCCCCGGGGTAAACAGGGGTGAGACCCAGTACTTC. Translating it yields CASSLPPGVNRGETQYF.

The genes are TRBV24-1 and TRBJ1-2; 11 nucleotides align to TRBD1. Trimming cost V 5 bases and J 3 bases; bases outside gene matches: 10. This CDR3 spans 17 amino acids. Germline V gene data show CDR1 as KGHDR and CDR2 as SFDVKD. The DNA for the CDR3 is TGTGCCACCAGTGTCCCGGGACAGGGGGATAACTACTATGGCTACACCTTC. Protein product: CATSVPGQGDNYYGYTF.

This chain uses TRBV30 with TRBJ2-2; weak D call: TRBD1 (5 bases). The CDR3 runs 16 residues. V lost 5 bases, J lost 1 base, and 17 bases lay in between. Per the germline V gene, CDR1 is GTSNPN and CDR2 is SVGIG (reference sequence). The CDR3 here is CAWEEGAKGNTGELFF. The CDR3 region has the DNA TGTGCCTGGGAGGAAGGGGCTAAGGGGAACACCGGGGAGCTGTTTTTT.

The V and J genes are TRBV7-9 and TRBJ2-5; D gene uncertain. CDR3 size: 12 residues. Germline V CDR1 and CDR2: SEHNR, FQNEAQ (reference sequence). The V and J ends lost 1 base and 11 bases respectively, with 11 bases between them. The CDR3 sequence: CASSLVSRYQYF. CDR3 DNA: TGTGCCAGCAGCTTAGTTTCCCGGTATCAGTACTTC.

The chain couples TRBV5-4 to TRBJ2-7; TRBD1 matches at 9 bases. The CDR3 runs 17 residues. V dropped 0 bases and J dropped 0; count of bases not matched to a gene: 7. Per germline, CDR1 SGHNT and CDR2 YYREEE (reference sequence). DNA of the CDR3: TGTGCCAGCAGCTTGGGGCCCAGGACAGGGGTCTCCTACGAGCAGTACTTC. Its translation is CASSLGPRTGVSYEQYF.

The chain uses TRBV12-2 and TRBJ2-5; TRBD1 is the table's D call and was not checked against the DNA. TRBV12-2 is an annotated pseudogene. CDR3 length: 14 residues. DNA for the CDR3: TGTGCAAGTCGCTTAATAGGGGGATGGGAGACCCAGTACTTC. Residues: CASRLIGGWETQYF.

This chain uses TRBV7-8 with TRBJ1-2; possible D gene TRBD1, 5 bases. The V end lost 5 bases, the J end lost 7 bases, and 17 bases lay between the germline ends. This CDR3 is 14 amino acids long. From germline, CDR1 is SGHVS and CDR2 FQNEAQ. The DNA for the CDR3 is TGTGCCAGCAGCCTTCTCCGGGCCGGGGGTGGCTACACCTTC. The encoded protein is CASSLLRAGGGYTF.

CDR3 region: CASRGQAGELFF. The CDR3 DNA is TGTGCCAGTCGCGGACAGGCCGGGGAGCTGTTTTTT. The V gene is TRBV19, the J gene TRBJ2-2; 7 bases fit TRBD1. Germline loops: CDR1 LNHDA, CDR2 SQIVND (reference sequence). CDR3 length: 12 amino acids. Trimming at V came to 8 bases and at J to 6 bases, leaving 3 bases not matched to a gene.

CDR3 nucleotide sequence: TGTGCCAGCAGCGTAGGGGCGGGGAGTTATCGGTCGAGCACTGAAGCTTTCTTT. Protein: CASSVGAGSYRSSTEAFF. J is TRBJ1-1 and V is TRBV9; D not resolved. CDR1 is SGDLS and CDR2 is YYNGEE in the germline V gene. Trimming left V 0 bases short and J 4 bases short, with 22 bases between. CDR3 length equals 18 residues.

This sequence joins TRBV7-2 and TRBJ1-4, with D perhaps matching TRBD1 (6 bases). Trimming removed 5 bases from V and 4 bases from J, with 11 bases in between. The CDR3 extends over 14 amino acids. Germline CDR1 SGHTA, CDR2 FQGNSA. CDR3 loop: CASSLGQSNEKLFF. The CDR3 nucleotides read TGTGCCAGCAGCCTAGGACAGAGTAATGAAAAACTGTTTTTT.

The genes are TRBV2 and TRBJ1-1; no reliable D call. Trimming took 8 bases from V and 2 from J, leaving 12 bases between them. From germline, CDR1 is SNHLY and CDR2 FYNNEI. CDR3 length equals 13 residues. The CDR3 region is CASSPLVNTEAFF. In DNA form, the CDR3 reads TGTGCCAGCTCCCCCCTAGTTAACACTGAAGCTTTCTTT.

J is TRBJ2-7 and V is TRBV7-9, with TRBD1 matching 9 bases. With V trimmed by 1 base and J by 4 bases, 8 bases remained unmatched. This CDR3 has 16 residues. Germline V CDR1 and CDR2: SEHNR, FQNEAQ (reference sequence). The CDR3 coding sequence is TGTGCCAGCAGCTTAGGTCCCGGGACAGGGAGTTACGAGCAGTACTTC. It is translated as CASSLGPGTGSYEQYF.

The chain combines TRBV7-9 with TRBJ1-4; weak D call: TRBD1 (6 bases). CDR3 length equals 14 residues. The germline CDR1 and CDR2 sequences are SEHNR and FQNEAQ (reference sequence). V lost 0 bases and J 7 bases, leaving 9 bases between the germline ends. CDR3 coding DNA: TGTGCCAGCAGCTTAGCAGGACAGTTTGAAAAACTGTTTTTT. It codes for CASSLAGQFEKLFF.

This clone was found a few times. The CDR3 sequence: CASSFWPQGTEAFF. In DNA, the CDR3 is TGTGCCAGCAGCTTTTGGCCTCAGGGCACTGAAGCTTTCTTT. This sequence joins TRBV5-5 and TRBJ1-1; D is possibly TRBD1 (5 bases). The germline V and J ends were trimmed by 2 bases and 4 bases, with 12 bases remaining between them. From germline, CDR1 is SGHKS and CDR2 YYEKEE (reference sequence). The length of the CDR3 is 14 residues.

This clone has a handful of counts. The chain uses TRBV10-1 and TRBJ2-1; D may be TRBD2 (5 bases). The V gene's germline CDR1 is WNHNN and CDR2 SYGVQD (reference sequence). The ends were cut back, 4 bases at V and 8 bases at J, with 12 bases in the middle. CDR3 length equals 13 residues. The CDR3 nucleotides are TGCGCCAGCAGTGGGACTCCAAGGGATGAGCAGTTCTTC. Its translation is CASSGTPRDEQFF.

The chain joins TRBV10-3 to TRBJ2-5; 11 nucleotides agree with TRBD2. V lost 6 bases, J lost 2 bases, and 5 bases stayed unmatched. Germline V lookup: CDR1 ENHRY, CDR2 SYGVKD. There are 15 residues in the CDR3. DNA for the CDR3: TGTGCCATCAGGGGGACTAGCGGAAATCAAGAGACCCAGTACTTC. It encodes CAIRGTSGNQETQYF.

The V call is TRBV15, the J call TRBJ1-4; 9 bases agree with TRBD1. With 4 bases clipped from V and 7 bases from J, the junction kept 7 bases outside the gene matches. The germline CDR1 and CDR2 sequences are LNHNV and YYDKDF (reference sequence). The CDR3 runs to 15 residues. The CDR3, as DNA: TGTGCCACCAGCACGCGACAGGGGGAGGTTGAAAAACTGTTTTTT. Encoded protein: CATSTRQGEVEKLFF. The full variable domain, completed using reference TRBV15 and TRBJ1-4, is DAMVIQNPRYQVTQFGKPVTLSCSQTLNHNVMYWYQQKSSQAPKLLFHYYDKDFNNEADTPDNFQSRRPNTSFCFLDIRSPGLGDTAMYLCATSTRQGEVEKLFFGSGTQLSVL.

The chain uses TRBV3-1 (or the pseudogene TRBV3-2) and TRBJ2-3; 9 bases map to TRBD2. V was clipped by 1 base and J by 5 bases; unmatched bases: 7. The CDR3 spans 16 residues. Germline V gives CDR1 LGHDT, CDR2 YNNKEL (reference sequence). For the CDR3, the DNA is TGTGCCAGCAGCCAAGCTAGCGGGGTGGGAAGAGATACGCAGTATTTT. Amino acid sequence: CASSQASGVGRDTQYF.

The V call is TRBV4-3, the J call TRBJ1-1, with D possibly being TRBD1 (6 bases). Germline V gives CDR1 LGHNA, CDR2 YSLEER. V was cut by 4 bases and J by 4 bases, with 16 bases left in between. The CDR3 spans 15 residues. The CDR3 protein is CASSPGGGRGTEAFF. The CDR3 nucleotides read TGCGCCAGCAGCCCGGGAGGGGGGCGGGGCACTGAAGCTTTCTTT.

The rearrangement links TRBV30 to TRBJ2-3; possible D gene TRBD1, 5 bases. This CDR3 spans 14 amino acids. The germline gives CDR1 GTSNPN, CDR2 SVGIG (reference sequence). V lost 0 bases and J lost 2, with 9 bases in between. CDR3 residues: CAWSVGVDTDTQYF. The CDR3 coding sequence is TGTGCCTGGAGTGTAGGGGTAGACACAGATACGCAGTATTTT.

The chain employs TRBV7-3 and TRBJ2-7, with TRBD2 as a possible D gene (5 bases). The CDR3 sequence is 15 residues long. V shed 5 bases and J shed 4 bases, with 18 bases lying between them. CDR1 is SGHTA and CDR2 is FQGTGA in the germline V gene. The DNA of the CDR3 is TGTGCCAGCAGCCTGGCGCGCGGGCCTTTTTACGAGCAGTACTTC. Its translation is CASSLARGPFYEQYF.